This T cell receptor beta chain was identified during a study of response to subunit inactivated influenza vaccine. CDR3 length: 15 amino acids. Per the germline V gene, CDR1 is SGHVS and CDR2 is FNYEAQ. Trimming cost V 1 base and J 0 bases, with 10 bases left between them. TCRdb reanalysed the RT-PCR reads using MiXCR and keeps one entry per CDR3 protein. The sample includes about 650,000 distinct CDR3 sequences, about a sixth of them seen just once. Study outcomes and limitations: That few new T cells are recruited by each seasonal influenza vaccination was the authors' suggestion.

Points on this clonotype: Antigen: not known.

The specimen comprised PBMCs from blood, sampled roughly 12 days after vaccination. This chain uses TRBV7-6 with TRBJ2-7; D remains ambiguous. The sequence was collected from a man aged 50 or older who received an inactivated influenza vaccine. The CDR3 spells CASSLVLPSSYEQYF. CDR3 DNA sequence: TGTGCCAGCAGCTTAGTGCTGCCGAGCTCCTACGAGCAGTACTTC.